Below, one TCR beta chain is given with its context. The target antigen is unknown. Sequencing was performed with immunoSEQ multiplex PCR; in TCRdb, only in-frame clones are kept and a portion is missing. The sample has about 26,000 clones, approximately 80% seen once; the top ten hold less than 1.3%. These data originate in a study of STAT5B mutations in CD4+ large granular lymphocyte leukemia. Findings and caveats of the study: Compared with healthy controls (2/35), patient top clones favored TRBV06 (8/27). Main leukemic clonotypes were patient-specific, but 25% appeared at low frequency elsewhere.

The CDR3 has 15 amino acids. In germline, CDR1 is MNHNS, CDR2 SASEGT. V was shortened by 5 bases and J by 7 bases, with 21 bases between the two germline ends. This sequence joins TRBV6-1 and TRBJ2-7; unclear D gene. Sequencing used CD4+ T cells from blood buffy coats. The TCR comes from a human donor in good health. CDR3 bases: TGTGCCAGCAGTCCCGCGGTTGCCCCCATTGGAGAGCAGTACTTC. Protein sequence: CASSPAVAPIGEQYF.